This TCR beta chain derives from a study of control samples from healthy donors and cancer patients. Clones were sequenced by immunoSEQ multiplex PCR, and TCRdb holds only the in-frame ones, with some missing. The sample includes 94,000 or so clones, approximately 84% of them seen just once. The V segment lost 4 bases and the J segment 4 bases; nucleotides outside the gene matches: 6. The germline V gene has CDR1 SQVTM and CDR2 ANQGSEA. The CDR3 runs 13 residues. This clone was counted between two and nine times. The identical CDR3 is also encoded by other nucleotide sequences in the sample. This chain uses TRBV29-1 with TRBJ1-1, with 7 bases fitting TRBD1. Sequencing was carried out using PBMCs. The clonotype originates from a man in his sixties or seventies with lung cancer. The CDR3 DNA reads TGCAGCGTTGTTAAGCAGGGGGGCACTGAAGCTTTCTTT. Its translation: CSVVKQGGTEAFF.